This T cell receptor (beta chain) was sequenced for a study of cytomegalovirus exposure and HLA in healthy donors. Researchers ran the PCR with 60 Vbeta and 13 Jbeta primers. Measured with immunoSEQ multiplex PCR; TCRdb has only the in-frame clones, and not every one. The sample lists a few hundred thousand clones; about 80% were seen once. General study results and limits: At a 0.05 false discovery rate, a later analysis found approximately 15,000 TCR beta sequences to be associated with HLA alleles.

Germline assignment: CDR1 KGHSH and CDR2 LQKENI. The CDR3 covers 14 residues. V lost 5 bases and J 4 bases, leaving 14 bases between the germline ends. Regarding this clone: Its matching antigen is unknown.

This chain joins TRBV18 and TRBJ1-1, with a weak D call TRBD1 (5 bases). The source material was PBMCs. The TCR sequence derives from an older woman in good health and CMV-seropositive. Written as DNA, the CDR3 is TGTGCCAGCTCAGGAGGGGCGGTTATCACTGAAGCTTTCTTT. It codes for CASSGGAVITEAFF.